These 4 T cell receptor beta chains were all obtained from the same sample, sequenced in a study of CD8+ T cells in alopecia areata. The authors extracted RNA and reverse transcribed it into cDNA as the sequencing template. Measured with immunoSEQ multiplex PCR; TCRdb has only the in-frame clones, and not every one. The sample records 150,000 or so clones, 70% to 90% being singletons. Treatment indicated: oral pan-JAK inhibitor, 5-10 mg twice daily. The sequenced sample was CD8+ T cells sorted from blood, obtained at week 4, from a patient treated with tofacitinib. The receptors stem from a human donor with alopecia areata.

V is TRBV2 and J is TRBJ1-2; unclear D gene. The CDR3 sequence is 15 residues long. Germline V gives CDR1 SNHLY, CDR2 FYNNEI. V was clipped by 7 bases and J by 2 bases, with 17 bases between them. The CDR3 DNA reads TGTGCCAGCACCTCCGGGGAAACAGAAAACTATGGCTACACCTTC. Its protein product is CASTSGETENYGYTF.

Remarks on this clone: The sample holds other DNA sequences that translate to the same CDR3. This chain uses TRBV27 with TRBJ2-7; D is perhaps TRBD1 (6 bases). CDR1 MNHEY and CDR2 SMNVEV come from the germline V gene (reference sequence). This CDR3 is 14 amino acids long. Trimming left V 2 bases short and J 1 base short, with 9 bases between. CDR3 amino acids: CASSLGGPSYEQYF. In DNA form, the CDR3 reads TGTGCCAGCAGTTTAGGGGGCCCGTCCTACGAGCAGTACTTC.

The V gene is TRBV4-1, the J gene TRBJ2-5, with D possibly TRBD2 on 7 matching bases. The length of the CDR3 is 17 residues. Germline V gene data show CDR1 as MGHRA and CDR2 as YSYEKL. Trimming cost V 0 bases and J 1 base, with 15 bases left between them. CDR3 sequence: CASSQEGSGTLQETQYF. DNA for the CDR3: TGCGCCAGCAGCCAAGAAGGAAGCGGGACACTCCAAGAGACCCAGTACTTC.

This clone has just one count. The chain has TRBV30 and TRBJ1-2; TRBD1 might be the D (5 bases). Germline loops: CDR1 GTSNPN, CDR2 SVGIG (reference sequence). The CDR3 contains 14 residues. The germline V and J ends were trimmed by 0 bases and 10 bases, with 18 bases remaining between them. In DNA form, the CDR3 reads TGTGCCTGGAGTGTCGTGGGGGGGTCTACGGTCTACACCTTC. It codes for CAWSVVGGSTVYTF.